The 23 T cell receptor beta chains reported below all come from one sample, sequenced in a study of OX40 agonist ivuxolimab in advanced cancers. The repertoire was sequenced with immunoSEQ multiplex PCR; TCRdb's copy has only in-frame clones and lacks some. Altogether more than 65,000 clones are present, approximately 91% being singletons, with the ten largest covering around 0.4%. Sequences were derived from CD4+ or CD8+ T cells sorted from blood, sampled in a trial of the OX40 agonist ivuxolimab. These receptors all stem from an adult with an advanced solid tumor such as melanoma, head and neck, liver or kidney cancer.

V usage is TRBV6-6 and J usage is TRBJ2-2; D is unresolved. Germline CDR1 reads MNHNY; CDR2 reads SVGAGI (reference sequence). The CDR3 covers 15 residues. V was clipped by 4 bases and J by 0 bases, with 9 bases between them. For the CDR3, the DNA is TGTGCCAGCAGTTTGGGCGGTACGAACACCGGGGAGCTGTTTTTT. It encodes CASSLGGTNTGELFF.

In its sample, this clone was seen once. The chain joins TRBV18 to TRBJ2-7; D is unresolved. This CDR3 region has 12 residues. The germline V and J ends were trimmed by 2 bases and 4 bases, with 6 bases remaining between them. The germline V gene encodes CDR1 KGHSH and CDR2 LQKENI. The CDR3 nucleotides are TGTGCCAGCTCACCAGGGCTATACGAGCAGTACTTC. Translated: CASSPGLYEQYF.

J is TRBJ2-7 and V is TRBV7-9; 8 bases are a match to TRBD1. This CDR3 spans 15 amino acids. Germline lookup yields CDR1 SEHNR and CDR2 FQNEAQ (reference sequence). With V trimmed by 2 bases and J by 0 bases, 3 bases remained unmatched. The CDR3 sequence: CASSLLGTGSYEQYF. CDR3 coding DNA: TGTGCCAGCAGCTTACTCGGGACAGGCTCCTACGAGCAGTACTTC.

This clone was recorded a few times. The rearrangement links TRBV7-6 to TRBJ2-1, with 7 bases identical to TRBD2. This CDR3 comprises 16 residues. Germline V gene lookup returns CDR1 SGHVS and CDR2 FNYEAQ. Losses at the gene ends were 2 bases for V and 5 bases for J; bases not matched to a gene: 9. CDR3 DNA sequence: TGTGCCAGCAGCTTATTTGCGGCGGGAGCAAACAATGAGCAGTTCTTC. Protein product: CASSLFAAGANNEQFF.

This clone was recorded only once. J is TRBJ2-7 and V is TRBV7-6, with TRBD1 matching over 8 bases. The CDR3 covers 14 residues. Trimming took 3 bases from V and 2 from J; bases not matched to a gene: 3. Germline CDR1 SGHVS, CDR2 FNYEAQ. The CDR3 coding sequence is TGTGCCAGCAGCTTCGACAGGGGAGCCTACGAGCAGTACTTC. Translating gives CASSFDRGAYEQYF.

The chain is built from TRBV4-2 and TRBJ1-2; TRBD1 is a possible D gene (5 bases). CDR1 is LGHNA and CDR2 is YNFKEQ in the germline V gene. The CDR3 is 17 residues long. The V end lost 0 bases, the J end lost 2 bases, and 16 bases lay between the germline ends. In DNA, the CDR3 is TGTGCCAGCAGCCAAGATCAAGTTACCAGGGCGAACTATGGCTACACCTTC. This sequence encodes CASSQDQVTRANYGYTF.

The CDR3 spells CASSSQGTEKLFF. CDR3 in DNA: TGCGCCAGCAGCTCTCAGGGTACTGAAAAACTGTTTTTT. The chain is built from TRBV5-1 and TRBJ1-4, with a weak D call TRBD1 (5 bases). The CDR3 spans 13 residues. Germline V gene data show CDR1 as SGHRS and CDR2 as YFSETQ. V lost 3 bases and J 7 bases, leaving 10 bases between the germline ends.

The V gene is TRBV7-2, the J gene TRBJ2-1, with TRBD2 matching 9 bases. Unmatched junction bases numbered 17, after V lost 6 bases and J lost 5 bases. The CDR3 is made up of 18 amino acids. Germline V lookup: CDR1 SGHTA, CDR2 FQGNSA. The chain's CDR3 is CASSRPLAGGVGHNEQFF. For the CDR3, the DNA is TGTGCCAGCAGTCGCCCCTTGGCGGGGGGGGTAGGGCACAATGAGCAGTTCTTC.

The J gene is TRBJ2-5, the V gene TRBV10-3; 7 nucleotides align to TRBD1. Germline V gives CDR1 ENHRY, CDR2 SYGVKD. Losses at the gene ends were 2 bases for V and 4 bases for J; bases not matched to a gene: 10. CDR3 size: 16 residues. The DNA of the CDR3 is TGTGCCATCAGTGAGGGGGGAAGACAGGGTGGAGAGACCCAGTACTTC. Residues: CAISEGGRQGGETQYF.

The chain links TRBV30 to TRBJ2-4; tentative D call: TRBD2 (5 bases). The CDR3 runs 13 residues. The germline CDR1 and CDR2 sequences are GTSNPN and SVGIG (reference sequence). V lost 4 bases, J lost 5 bases, and 12 bases lay in between. CDR3 sequence: CAWTNGVENIQYF. CDR3 coding DNA: TGTGCCTGGACCAACGGGGTAGAAAACATTCAGTACTTC.

The CDR3 spells CSVGREYYNEQFF. CDR3 nucleotides: TGCAGCGTAGGGCGGGAGTACTACAATGAGCAGTTCTTC. The V and J genes are TRBV29-1 and TRBJ2-1; 7 bases fit TRBD2. With 6 bases clipped from V and 3 bases from J, the junction kept 5 bases outside the gene matches. Germline-derived CDR1 and CDR2 are SQVTM and ANQGSEA. This CDR3 is 13 amino acids long.

The J gene is TRBJ2-5, the V gene TRBV6-5; D is unclear. Germline-derived CDR1 and CDR2 are MNHEY and SVGAGI. The CDR3 has 13 amino acids. Trimming took 5 bases from V and 7 from J, leaving 14 bases between them. CDR3 DNA: TGTGCCAGCAGTCCCCGGTCTACGGGGACCCAGTACTTC. It is translated as CASSPRSTGTQYF.

CDR3 protein: CASSIVVQNTEAFF. The CDR3 DNA follows: TGTGCCAGTAGTATAGTTGTACAGAACACTGAAGCTTTCTTT. The genes are TRBV19 and TRBJ1-1; the D is unclear. Looked up from germline, CDR1 is LNHDA and CDR2 is SQIVND (reference sequence). Trimming took off 1 base at V and 1 base at J, with 7 bases between the two ends. This CDR3 comprises 14 residues.

The chain combines TRBV19 with TRBJ1-2, with 7 positions matching TRBD1. This CDR3 region has 16 residues. Germline V gives CDR1 LNHDA, CDR2 SQIVND (reference sequence). V trimming: 3 bases; J trimming: 4 bases; junction bases outside the gene matches: 11. This CDR3 reads CASSIPGQIPFYGYTF. As DNA, the CDR3 is TGTGCCAGTAGTATTCCGGGACAGATCCCTTTCTATGGCTACACCTTC.

The chain carries TRBV15 and TRBJ2-2; 10 bases match TRBD1. The CDR3 spans 15 residues. CDR1 LNHNV and CDR2 YYDKDF come from the germline V gene (reference sequence). V gave up 3 bases and J gave up 4 bases; unmatched junction bases: 2. The DNA for the CDR3 is TGTGCCACCAGCAGGGACAGGGGGAGCACCGGGGAGCTGTTTTTT. It is translated as CATSRDRGSTGELFF.

The chain carries TRBV5-4 and TRBJ2-7; 9 nucleotides match TRBD1. The CDR3 contains 14 residues. The V gene's germline CDR1 is SGHNT and CDR2 YYREEE (reference sequence). The ends lost 4 bases at V and 4 bases at J; junction bases unmatched: 6. The CDR3 region has the DNA TGTGCCAGCAGCACCGGGACAGGGACTTACGAGCAGTACTTC. It translates to CASSTGTGTYEQYF.

The V and J genes are TRBV27 and TRBJ2-1; TRBD2 matches at 10 bases. From germline, CDR1 is MNHEY and CDR2 SMNVEV (reference sequence). The CDR3 has 14 amino acids. Trimming took 5 bases from V and 8 from J; bases not matched to a gene: 6. The CDR3 sequence: CASSTWTSGDEQFF. CDR3 in DNA: TGTGCCAGCAGTACCTGGACTAGCGGAGATGAGCAGTTCTTC.

The sample holds one count of this clone. V and J are TRBV10-2 and TRBJ1-2; possibly TRBD1 for D (6 bases). The germline V gene has CDR1 WSHSY and CDR2 SAAADI. The V end lost 2 bases, the J end lost 2 bases, and 9 bases lay between the germline ends. The CDR3 spans 14 residues. The CDR3 coding sequence is TGCGCCAGCAGTGAGACAGGGCTGAACTATGGCTACACCTTC. Protein sequence: CASSETGLNYGYTF.

About this clone itself: The sample contains more than one DNA sequence encoding this CDR3. The rearrangement uses TRBV6-1 and TRBJ1-5; no firm D call. Germline assignment: CDR1 MNHNS and CDR2 SASEGT. The length of the CDR3 is 15 residues. V lost 0 bases and J lost 0, with 6 bases in between. As DNA, the CDR3 is TGTGCCAGCAGTGAAGCGTTAAATAGCAATCAGCCCCAGCATTTT. This gives the protein CASSEALNSNQPQHF.

This clone was found a few times. The chain recombines TRBV4-1 with TRBJ1-4; D remains ambiguous. The V end was cut by 5 bases, the J end by 0 bases, with 7 bases between. There are 14 residues in the CDR3. Germline CDR1 and CDR2: MGHRA and YSYEKL. The CDR3 DNA reads TGCGCCAGCAGCTCTGAACCAACTAATGAAAAACTGTTTTTT. Amino acids: CASSSEPTNEKLFF.

The chain combines TRBV7-2 with TRBJ2-4; 8 bases fit TRBD2. Losses at the gene ends were 6 bases for V and 5 bases for J; bases not matched to a gene: 3. Germline V gene data show CDR1 as SGHTA and CDR2 as FQGNSA. There are 13 residues in the CDR3. CDR3 DNA: TGTGCCAGCAGTCCGGGGGGGCAAAACATTCAGTACTTC. Translated, it gives CASSPGGQNIQYF.

The rearrangement links TRBV6-5 to TRBJ2-7, with 12 bases lining up with TRBD2. This CDR3 spans 15 amino acids. CDR1 MNHEY and CDR2 SVGAGI come from the germline V gene. V shed 5 bases, J shed 3 bases, and the junction held 5 bases outside the gene matches. In DNA, the CDR3 is TGTGCCAGCAGTCGACTAGCGGGAGTTATCTACGAGCAGTACTTC. It is translated as CASSRLAGVIYEQYF.

The genes are TRBV6-5 and TRBJ2-7, with 7 nucleotides matching TRBD1. Germline assignment: CDR1 MNHEY and CDR2 SVGAGI. J lost 3 bases, V lost 7 bases, and 9 bases had no gene match. The CDR3 totals 14 residues. CDR3 loop: CASTAGRGLYEQYF. DNA for the CDR3: TGTGCCAGCACCGCCGGTAGGGGGCTCTACGAGCAGTACTTC.